The next 19 T cell receptor beta chains were all read from a single sample in a study of cytomegalovirus exposure and HLA in healthy donors. Vbeta (60) and Jbeta (13) primers were used in the PCR. Sequencing used immunoSEQ multiplex PCR; TCRdb keeps in-frame clones, though not all of them. The sample lists 85,000 to 130,000 clones; under 80% were seen once. The sample consisted of PBMCs. These receptors were obtained from a woman aged 45 to 65 in good health and CMV-seropositive.

Concerning this clone itself: Mismatch with germline at one junction end may stem from a read error. The genes are TRBV20-1 and TRBJ2-7; the D gene is possibly TRBD1 (6 bases). CDR3 length equals 10 residues. CDR1 is DFQATT and CDR2 is SNEGSKA in the germline V gene (reference sequence). The chain's CDR3 is CSAGRTERVF. In nucleotides, the CDR3 is TGCAGTGCTGGACGGACAGAACGGGTATTC.

The V call is TRBV4-1, the J call TRBJ2-5; 11 bases are shared with TRBD2. This CDR3 has 17 residues. J was trimmed by 1 base and V by 4 bases; bases with no gene match: 8. Germline CDR1 reads MGHRA; CDR2 reads YSYEKL. The CDR3 reads CASSPQGLAESQETQYF. The CDR3 coding sequence is TGCGCCAGCAGCCCCCAGGGACTAGCGGAGAGCCAAGAGACCCAGTACTTC.

The chain recombines TRBV18 with TRBJ2-7; 7 bases are shared with TRBD1. This CDR3 spans 15 amino acids. Germline V gene sequence: CDR1 KGHSH, CDR2 LQKENI. V was pared by 4 bases and J by 0 bases, with 6 bases of the junction left unmatched. CDR3 in DNA: TGTGCCAGCTCACTCCGACAGGGAGCCTCCTACGAGCAGTACTTC. It codes for CASSLRQGASYEQYF.

This clone has just one count. The chain carries TRBV19 and TRBJ1-5; TRBD1 matches at 9 bases. The V segment lost 5 bases and the J segment 0 bases; nucleotides outside the gene matches: 8. CDR1 and CDR2 from the germline V gene are LNHDA and SQIVND (reference sequence). There are 17 residues in the CDR3. The DNA for the CDR3 is TGTGCCAGTAGTGGCGGGACAGGGCCCCTTAGCAATCAGCCCCAGCATTTT. Translated, it gives CASSGGTGPLSNQPQHF.

The chain joins TRBV10-3 to TRBJ1-6; tentatively, D is TRBD1 (5 bases). The V end was cut by 6 bases, the J end by 0 bases, with 9 bases between. CDR1 is ENHRY and CDR2 is SYGVKD in the germline V gene. This CDR3 comprises 15 residues. CDR3 sequence reads: CAIRRDGSYNSPLHF. For the CDR3, the DNA is TGTGCCATCAGGCGGGACGGCTCCTATAATTCACCCCTCCACTTT.

V is TRBV10-3 and J is TRBJ2-7; 9 bases match TRBD1. The V gene's germline CDR1 is ENHRY and CDR2 SYGVKD. The CDR3 length is 14 residues. Trimming at V came to 4 bases and at J to 3 bases, leaving 4 bases not matched to a gene. CDR3 nucleotide sequence: TGTGCCATCAGTGTGGGACAGGGACACTACGAGCAGTACTTC. This gives the protein CAISVGQGHYEQYF.

The gene calls are TRBV6-1 and TRBJ1-2, with TRBD1 matching over 10 bases. The V gene end was trimmed by 8 bases and the J gene end by 4 bases; junction bases not matched to a gene: 7. Germline assignment: CDR1 MNHNS and CDR2 SASEGT. The CDR3 runs 14 residues. The CDR3 coding sequence is TGTGCCAGCGCCCTAGGGACAGGGGTCTATGGCTACACCTTC. This gives the protein CASALGTGVYGYTF.

The chain combines TRBV5-6 with TRBJ2-5; 9 bases are a match to TRBD2. J was trimmed by 2 bases and V by 4 bases; bases with no gene match: 9. The CDR3 covers 16 residues. CDR1 SGHDT and CDR2 YYEEEE come from the germline V gene. CDR3 nucleotides: TGTGCCAGCAGCGAGATGGAGGCGGGGGGGCAAGAGACCCAGTACTTC. Its translation: CASSEMEAGGQETQYF.

V usage is TRBV6-5 and J usage is TRBJ1-2; 10 bases fit TRBD1. This CDR3 has 11 amino acids. J gave up 8 bases and V 9 bases, and 3 bases lay outside the gene matches. Germline V gene sequence: CDR1 MNHEY, CDR2 SVGAGI. CDR3 bases: TGTGCCAGGGGGACAGGGGAGGGCTACACCTTC. It is translated as CARGTGEGYTF.

This clone was seen only once. The chain has TRBV6-5 and TRBJ2-1; 10 nucleotides agree with TRBD2. V trimming: 6 bases; J trimming: 3 bases; junction bases outside the gene matches: 2. The CDR3 consists of 14 residues. Germline CDR1 MNHEY, CDR2 SVGAGI. The CDR3 sequence is CASRSGGDYNEQFF. The DNA of the CDR3 is TGTGCCAGCAGGAGCGGGGGGGACTACAATGAGCAGTTCTTC.

The chain has TRBV7-3 and TRBJ1-1; weak D call: TRBD1 (5 bases). Germline values: CDR1 SGHTA, CDR2 FQGTGA. The CDR3 totals 17 residues. V was shortened by 4 bases and J by 4 bases, with 22 bases between the two germline ends. The CDR3 loop reads CASSYSPQPGGGTEAFF. DNA of the CDR3: TGTGCCAGCAGCTACTCACCCCAACCCGGGGGGGGCACTGAAGCTTTCTTT.

This chain uses TRBV7-2 with TRBJ1-2, with 7 bases lining up with TRBD1. Germline loops: CDR1 SGHTA, CDR2 FQGNSA. The junction had 10 bases not matched to a gene; V was cut back by 6 bases and J by 6 bases. The CDR3 loop spans 14 amino acids. CDR3 DNA: TGTGCCAGCAGTCGAGCTAGGGGGCTCAATGGCTACACCTTC. Residues: CASSRARGLNGYTF.

This chain joins TRBV5-6 and TRBJ2-3; D gene uncertain. The CDR3 loop spans 17 amino acids. Trimming pared 0 bases from V and 3 bases from J, leaving 17 bases between. Germline V gene data show CDR1 as SGHDT and CDR2 as YYEEEE. In DNA form, the CDR3 reads TGTGCCAGCAGCTTGGGGTGGTCTGCGGCCCAAACAGATACGCAGTATTTT. Protein product: CASSLGWSAAQTDTQYF.

This chain joins TRBV28 and TRBJ1-1; no clear D gene. The CDR3 consists of 14 residues. Trimming stripped 5 bases from V and 4 bases from J, with 14 bases between. Germline V gene lookup returns CDR1 MDHEN and CDR2 SYDVKM. CDR3 in DNA: TGTGCCAGCAGTCCTCTAGGCAGACCCACTGAAGCTTTCTTT. This gives the protein CASSPLGRPTEAFF.

V is TRBV6-6 and J is TRBJ2-1; TRBD2 aligns across 8 bases. J was trimmed by 6 bases and V by 5 bases; bases with no gene match: 6. Germline values: CDR1 MNHNY, CDR2 SVGAGI (reference sequence). This CDR3 contains 14 residues. Here the CDR3 reads CASSTRTSLNEQFF. In DNA, the CDR3 is TGTGCCAGCAGTACCCGGACTAGCCTCAATGAGCAGTTCTTC.

This chain connects TRBV7-9 to TRBJ2-5; weak D call: TRBD1 (7 bases). The last part of the DNA fits TRBJ2-7 better; the J call may be wrong. The CDR3 contains 15 residues. Germline CDR1 and CDR2: SEHNR and FQNEAQ (reference sequence). CDR3 residues: CASSAVRDSHYEQYF. The CDR3 region has the DNA TGTGCCAGCAGCGCGGTGCGGGACAGCCATTACGAGCAGTACTTC.

The chain's CDR3 is CASRQRGTHNEQFF. The CDR3 coding sequence is TGTGCCAGCAGGCAGCGGGGGACCCACAATGAGCAGTTCTTC. The gene calls are TRBV6-5 and TRBJ2-1; TRBD2 agrees at 8 bases. In germline, CDR1 is MNHEY, CDR2 SVGAGI. This CDR3 comprises 14 residues. Trimming removed 6 bases from V and 5 bases from J; junction bases left unmatched: 6.

CDR3 amino acids: CASSEALGTWSDTQYF. DNA for the CDR3: TGTGCCAGCAGTGAAGCGTTAGGGACTTGGTCAGATACGCAGTATTTT. The V call is TRBV6-1, the J call TRBJ2-3; D might be TRBD2 (6 bases). CDR1 is MNHNS, CDR2 SASEGT, per germline. V was shortened by 0 bases and J by 4 bases, with 14 bases between the two germline ends. The CDR3 is 16 amino acids.

V is TRBV7-6 and J is TRBJ2-1; TRBD2 might be the D (5 bases). V was pared by 1 base and J by 7 bases, with 8 bases between. CDR3 length: 13 amino acids. Germline CDR1 is SGHVS and CDR2 is FNYEAQ. The CDR3 reads CASSLGLANEQFF. Written as DNA, the CDR3 is TGTGCCAGCAGCTTAGGCCTAGCTAATGAGCAGTTCTTC.